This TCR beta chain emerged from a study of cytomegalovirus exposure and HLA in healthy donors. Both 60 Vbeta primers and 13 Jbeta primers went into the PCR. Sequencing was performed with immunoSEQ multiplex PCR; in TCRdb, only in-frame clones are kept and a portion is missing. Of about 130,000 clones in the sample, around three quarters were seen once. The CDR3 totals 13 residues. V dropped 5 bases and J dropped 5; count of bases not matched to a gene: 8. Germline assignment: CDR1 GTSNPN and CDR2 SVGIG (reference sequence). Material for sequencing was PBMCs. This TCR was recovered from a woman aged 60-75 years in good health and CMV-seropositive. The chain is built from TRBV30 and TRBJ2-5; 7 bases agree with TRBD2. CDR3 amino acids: CAWGSGAGETQYF. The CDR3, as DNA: TGTGCCTGGGGGAGCGGGGCCGGGGAGACCCAGTACTTC. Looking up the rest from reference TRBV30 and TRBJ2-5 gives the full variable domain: SQTIHQWPATLVQPVGSPLSLECTVEGTSNPNLYWYRQAAGRGLQLLFYSVGIGQISSEVPQNLSASRPQDRQFILSSKKLLLSDSGFYLCAWGSGAGETQYFGPGTRLLVL.